One and the same sample provided the 23 T cell receptor beta chains below, sequenced in a study of blood T cell repertoires in COVID-19. The assay was immunoSEQ multiplex PCR, and TCRdb's table has in-frame clones only and misses some. The sample has hundreds of thousands of clones; 75% to 85% are singletons. The sample was peripheral blood. These receptors were obtained from a woman in her thirties with COVID-19, enrolled during active disease.

The chain links TRBV4-1 to TRBJ1-5, with 9 bases that match TRBD1. CDR1 is MGHRA, CDR2 YSYEKL, per germline. The trim removed 3 bases at V and 4 bases at J, leaving 4 bases unmatched. CDR3 size: 15 residues. CDR3 region: CASSQSGTGNQPQHF. DNA for the CDR3: TGCGCCAGCAGCCAGTCCGGGACAGGGAATCAGCCCCAGCATTTT.

This clone was seen only once. The V gene is TRBV6-5, the J gene TRBJ1-2; 7 nucleotides align to TRBD1. CDR3 length: 14 residues. Germline CDR1 MNHEY, CDR2 SVGAGI. J was trimmed by 7 bases and V by 4 bases; bases with no gene match: 9. DNA of the CDR3: TGTGCCAGCAGTTCCGCCCCAGCAGGGGGTGGCTACACCTTC. Translating it yields CASSSAPAGGGYTF.

This clone appeared a single time. The chain couples TRBV5-1 to TRBJ2-3; a weak D match, TRBD2 (5 bases). This CDR3 region has 15 residues. Germline-derived CDR1 and CDR2 are SGHRS and YFSETQ. The V end lost 1 base, the J end lost 6 bases, and 15 bases lay between the germline ends. Here the CDR3 reads CASSLFGSEEDTQYF. DNA of the CDR3: TGCGCCAGCAGCTTGTTCGGGTCGGAGGAGGATACGCAGTATTTT.

V usage is TRBV19 and J usage is TRBJ1-1, with D maybe TRBD1 (5 bases). CDR3 length equals 16 residues. The V and J ends lost 6 bases and 2 bases respectively, with 19 bases between them. Germline V gives CDR1 LNHDA, CDR2 SQIVND (reference sequence). The CDR3 bases are TGTGCCAGTAGCCCCCACGGCGGGGGGGTAAACACTGAAGCTTTCTTT. It yields the protein CASSPHGGGVNTEAFF.

This clone was found once. The genes are TRBV11-3 and TRBJ2-3; 8 bases match TRBD2. Germline CDR1 SGHNT, CDR2 YENEEA. The length of the CDR3 is 16 residues. Germline trimming cut 5 bases from V and 7 bases from J; bases unmatched to any gene: 14. The DNA for the CDR3 is TGTGCCAGCAGCCCGAGAACTCCGGGGGGGCCGAATACGCAGTATTTT. The encoded protein is CASSPRTPGGPNTQYF.

This clone was detected only once. The chain carries TRBV27 and TRBJ1-2, with 10 bases that match TRBD1. Germline assignment: CDR1 MNHEY and CDR2 SMNVEV (reference sequence). The CDR3 consists of 13 residues. V lost 3 bases, J lost 7 bases, and 2 bases stayed unmatched. In DNA form, the CDR3 reads TGTGCCAGCAGTTTGCGGACAGGGGGTGGCTACACCTTC. Encoded protein: CASSLRTGGGYTF.

CDR3 amino acids: CASSLRQGENTIYF. In DNA form, the CDR3 reads TGTGCCAGCAGCCTTCGACAGGGGGAAAACACCATATATTTT. The rearrangement joins TRBV7-2 to TRBJ1-3; 9 nucleotides agree with TRBD1. The germline V gene encodes CDR1 SGHTA and CDR2 FQGNSA. The V segment lost 5 bases and the J segment 6 bases; nucleotides outside the gene matches: 5. The CDR3 is 14 amino acids.

V and J are TRBV9 and TRBJ2-1; 10 nucleotides line up with TRBD2. In germline, CDR1 is SGDLS, CDR2 YYNGEE. Losses at the gene ends were 0 bases for V and 7 bases for J; bases not matched to a gene: 7. The CDR3 sequence is 16 residues long. In DNA form, the CDR3 reads TGTGCCAGCAGCGTAGGGGCTAGCGGGAGATGGAATGAGCAGTTCTTC. This encodes CASSVGASGRWNEQFF.

CDR3 DNA sequence: TGTGCCAGCAGCCGCCTCGTCGACAGACAGGGGAACACTGAAGCTTTCTTT. This translates into CASSRLVDRQGNTEAFF. This chain joins TRBV7-2 and TRBJ1-1; 7 nucleotides agree with TRBD1. Germline loops: CDR1 SGHTA, CDR2 FQGNSA. The V segment lost 5 bases and the J segment 1 base; nucleotides outside the gene matches: 13. This CDR3 is 17 amino acids long.

The chain links TRBV4-3 to TRBJ2-7; D may be TRBD2 (6 bases). CDR3 size: 16 residues. The V and J ends lost 3 bases and 0 bases respectively, with 15 bases between them. CDR1 LGHNA and CDR2 YSLEER come from the germline V gene. The DNA of the CDR3 is TGCGCCAGCAGCCAGGCTTCCGGGACTTACTCCTACGAGCAGTACTTC. Encoded protein: CASSQASGTYSYEQYF.

CDR3 protein: CASSLVASGGATRQFF. CDR3 in DNA: TGTGCCAGCAGCTTAGTAGCTAGCGGGGGGGCCACTCGGCAGTTCTTC. The chain carries TRBV7-2 and TRBJ2-1, with TRBD2 identical over 12 bases. Germline loops: CDR1 SGHTA, CDR2 FQGNSA. CDR3 size: 16 residues. After removal of 1 base from V and 12 bases from J, the junction contained 10 bases not matched to a gene. Together with reference TRBV7-2 and TRBJ2-1, the CDR3 gives the full variable domain: GAGVSQSPSNKVTEKGKDVELRCDPISGHTALYWYRQSLGQGLEFLIYFQGNSAPDKSGLPSDRFSAERTGGSVSTLTIQRTQQEDSAVYLCASSLVASGGATRQFFGPGTRLTVL.

This clone was counted at least ten times. This chain uses TRBV9 with TRBJ2-3; the D gene is possibly TRBD2 (6 bases). Germline lookup yields CDR1 SGDLS and CDR2 YYNGEE. The CDR3 is made up of 16 amino acids. Trimming removed 0 bases at V and 4 bases at J, with 15 bases between. The CDR3 loop reads CASSVAVSGTSDTQYF. The CDR3 region has the DNA TGTGCCAGCAGCGTAGCTGTTAGCGGAACGTCAGATACGCAGTATTTT.

The rearrangement links TRBV2 to TRBJ1-3, with 8 positions matching TRBD1. The CDR3 spans 17 residues. V trimming: 2 bases; J trimming: 4 bases; junction bases outside the gene matches: 10. Germline CDR1 and CDR2: SNHLY and FYNNEI. CDR3: CASSELQGRGLGNTIYF. Here the CDR3 DNA reads TGTGCCAGCAGTGAACTGCAAGGCAGGGGGCTCGGAAACACCATATATTTT.

The rearrangement uses TRBV6-5 and TRBJ2-7; tentative D call: TRBD2 (5 bases). Trimming took off 5 bases at V and 2 bases at J, with 16 bases between the two ends. The CDR3 runs 15 residues. Germline lookup yields CDR1 MNHEY and CDR2 SVGAGI. The CDR3 coding sequence is TGTGCCAGCAGTCCTCGGACTCTGAACCCCTACGAGCAGTACTTC. Amino acids: CASSPRTLNPYEQYF.

J is TRBJ2-4 and V is TRBV11-3; D might be TRBD1 (6 bases). Trimming left V 0 bases short and J 8 bases short, with 8 bases between. Germline V gene sequence: CDR1 SGHNT, CDR2 YENEEA. CDR3 size: 13 residues. CDR3: CASSLEQGHIQYF. The CDR3 nucleotides are TGTGCCAGCAGCTTAGAACAGGGTCACATTCAGTACTTC. The complete variable domain, with remaining parts taken from reference TRBV11-3 and TRBJ2-4, reads EAGVVQSPRYKIIEKKQPVAFWCNPISGHNTLYWYLQNLGQGPELLIRYENEEAVDDSQLPKDRFSAERLKGVDSTLKIQPAELGDSAVYLCASSLEQGHIQYFGAGTRLSVL.

The chain links TRBV19 to TRBJ1-2; maybe TRBD1 (6 bases). Deletions cut 4 bases from V and 2 bases from J, with 14 bases between. This CDR3 has 15 residues. Germline V CDR1 and CDR2: LNHDA, SQIVND (reference sequence). CDR3 region: CASSTPGHANYGYTF. The CDR3 DNA reads as TGTGCCAGTAGTACCCCGGGACACGCAAACTATGGCTACACCTTC. The whole variable domain, filled in from reference TRBV19 and TRBJ1-2, reads DGGITQSPKYLFRKEGQNVTLSCEQNLNHDAMYWYRQDPGQGLRLIYYSQIVNDFQKGDIAEGYSVSREKKESFPLTVTSAQKNPTAFYLCASSTPGHANYGYTFGSGTRLTVV.

The chain couples TRBV27 to TRBJ1-2, with D perhaps matching TRBD1 (6 bases). Between the trimmed V and J ends, which lost 5 bases and 4 bases, there was a span of 11 bases. CDR3 length: 13 residues. From germline, CDR1 is MNHEY and CDR2 SMNVEV (reference sequence). The CDR3 nucleotides read TGTGCCAGCAGTCCCGACAGGAGCTATGGCTACACCTTC. Its protein is CASSPDRSYGYTF.

This rearrangement joins TRBV7-7 to TRBJ2-7, with TRBD1 as a possible D gene (5 bases). CDR3 size: 16 residues. Trimming cost V 9 bases and J 0 bases, with 21 bases left between them. Germline V lookup: CDR1 SSHAT, CDR2 FNYEAQ (reference sequence). CDR3 sequence reads: CASRHYAGFYSYEQYF. The CDR3 DNA sequence: TGTGCCAGTCGTCACTACGCAGGGTTCTACTCCTACGAGCAGTACTTC.

The chain combines TRBV4-2 with TRBJ2-1; 13 bases are a match to TRBD2. V shed 0 bases, J shed 10 bases, and the junction held 3 bases outside the gene matches. Germline V gene sequence: CDR1 LGHNA, CDR2 YNFKEQ. The CDR3 is made up of 15 amino acids. In DNA, the CDR3 is TGTGCCAGCAGCCAAGAAGGACTAGCGGGAGAAGAGCAGTTCTTC. Residues: CASSQEGLAGEEQFF.

This clone was detected only a few times. The rearrangement links TRBV7-8 to TRBJ2-7; 11 bases map to TRBD2. V was clipped by 1 base and J by 3 bases; unmatched bases: 8. The CDR3 totals 17 residues. Germline CDR1 reads SGHVS; CDR2 reads FQNEAQ. CDR3 residues: CASSLVPRTSGFYEQYF. The DNA for the CDR3 is TGTGCCAGCAGCTTAGTCCCTAGGACTAGCGGGTTCTACGAGCAGTACTTC.

The J gene is TRBJ1-6, the V gene TRBV14; D gene uncertain. V lost 1 base and J lost 6, with 10 bases in between. The CDR3 runs 15 residues. Per the germline V gene, CDR1 is SGHDN and CDR2 is FVKESK. CDR3 DNA: TGTGCCAGCAGCCAAGCCTCGGGTAGTAATTCACCCCTCCACTTT. Its translation: CASSQASGSNSPLHF.

This clone has only a few counts. Additional DNA sequences in this sample encode the identical CDR3. This chain joins TRBV11-2 and TRBJ2-7; D is unclear. Germline-derived CDR1 and CDR2 are SGHAT and FQNNGV. V lost 5 bases to trimming and J lost 1 base, with 3 bases between them. The CDR3 consists of 11 residues. The CDR3 spells CASSPSYEQYF. For the CDR3, the DNA is TGTGCCAGCAGCCCTTCCTACGAGCAGTACTTC.

Of note for this clone: Distinct nucleotide sequences in the sample also encode this CDR3. This chain joins TRBV19 and TRBJ2-1, with TRBD2 matching 11 bases. CDR3 length equals 15 residues. V shed 5 bases, J shed 4 bases, and the junction held 4 bases outside the gene matches. CDR1 and CDR2 from the germline V gene are LNHDA and SQIVND (reference sequence). The CDR3 nucleotides are TGTGCCAGTAGTCCCCTAGCGGGGGGTTACAATGAGCAGTTCTTC. Amino acids: CASSPLAGGYNEQFF.